This TCR beta chain was identified in a study of T cell repertoires in cytomegalovirus infection. Worth noting for this clonotype: What it binds is unknown.

Findings and caveats of the study: HLA-C-restricted CMV clonotypes gave the most frequent clonotype in two of eight donors.

With V trimmed by 5 bases and J by 9 bases, 6 bases remained unmatched. CDR3 length: 14 residues. Germline CDR1 reads MDHEN; CDR2 reads SYDVKM. One entry per CDR3 protein results from TCRdb running MiXCR on the reads. The sample shows about 740,000 distinct CDR3 sequences, under 40% of them seen only once. Sequences were obtained from PBMCs. This receptor was taken from a human donor in good health (CMV status not recorded). Some clones in this sample may be carry-over from other donors' samples. The chain joins TRBV28 to TRBJ2-1, with TRBD2 matching 11 bases. CDR3 in amino acids: CASSGLAGGREQFF. The CDR3 DNA follows: TGTGCCAGCAGTGGGCTAGCGGGAGGACGTGAGCAGTTCTTC.